Each of the 21 T cell receptor beta chains below was sequenced from the same sample in a study of cytomegalovirus exposure and HLA in healthy donors. The PCR used 60 Vbeta and 13 Jbeta primers. Profiled with immunoSEQ multiplex PCR; TCRdb holds only in-frame clones, not every one. The sample contains around 210,000 clones, just under 80% of which appear only once. The source material was PBMCs. All receptors come from a boy aged 10-17 years in good health and CMV-seronegative.

This clone was seen a few times. The chain joins TRBV5-1 to TRBJ1-1, with 7 bases matching TRBD1. The V gene's germline CDR1 is SGHRS and CDR2 YFSETQ. V lost 4 bases and J lost 3; bases outside the gene matches: 6. This CDR3 has 14 amino acids. Here the CDR3 DNA reads TGCGCCAGCAGCCCGGGACAGTGGGACACTGAAGCTTTCTTT. It is translated as CASSPGQWDTEAFF.

The CDR3 DNA follows: TGTGCCAGCAGTTTCGGTGAAAACACTGAAGCTTTCTTT. Amino acid sequence: CASSFGENTEAFF. The V call is TRBV28, the J call TRBJ1-1, with D unclear. Trimming left V 3 bases short and J 2 bases short, with 7 bases between. The CDR3 length is 13 residues. The V gene's germline CDR1 is MDHEN and CDR2 SYDVKM.

The chain uses TRBV6-1 and TRBJ2-5; D gene uncertain. Germline V gene lookup returns CDR1 MNHNS and CDR2 SASEGT. V lost 4 bases to trimming and J lost 2 bases, with 8 bases between them. This CDR3 has 13 residues. The CDR3 DNA sequence: TGTGCCAGCAGTGTAAGCAGGCAAGAGACCCAGTACTTC. Its protein is CASSVSRQETQYF.

The CDR3 sequence: CASSDTPTGGQPQHF. The CDR3 region has the DNA TGTGCCAGCAGCGACACTCCTACTGGAGGTCAGCCCCAGCATTTT. The genes are TRBV6-5 and TRBJ1-5; D ambiguous. The CDR3 sequence is 15 residues long. Germline loops: CDR1 MNHEY, CDR2 SVGAGI. Trimming removed 6 bases at V and 6 bases at J, with 18 bases between.

This chain uses TRBV2 with TRBJ1-2; 11 positions match TRBD1. Losses at the gene ends were 3 bases for V and 7 bases for J; bases not matched to a gene: 4. Germline CDR1 SNHLY, CDR2 FYNNEI. This CDR3 contains 14 residues. Here the CDR3 reads CASSDKGTGGGYTF. The CDR3 DNA sequence: TGTGCCAGCAGTGACAAAGGGACAGGGGGTGGCTACACCTTC.

J is TRBJ2-3 and V is TRBV28; possible D gene TRBD2, 5 bases. V was cut by 2 bases and J by 2 bases, with 11 bases left in between. The CDR3 has 15 residues. CDR1 and CDR2 (germline): MDHEN, SYDVKM. The CDR3 here is CASSLNFGDTDTQYF. CDR3 in DNA: TGTGCCAGCAGTTTAAATTTCGGGGACACAGATACGCAGTATTTT.

This clone showed up just once. This rearrangement joins TRBV19 to TRBJ1-1; the match to TRBD1 covers 10 bases. The germline CDR1 and CDR2 sequences are LNHDA and SQIVND (reference sequence). V was clipped by 6 bases and J by 3 bases; unmatched bases: 10. The CDR3 spans 16 residues. The CDR3 reads CASRPTGGDGDTEAFF. DNA for the CDR3: TGTGCCAGTAGGCCGACAGGGGGCGATGGGGACACTGAAGCTTTCTTT. Supplemented by reference TRBV19 and TRBJ1-1, the full variable domain reads DGGITQSPKYLFRKEGQNVTLSCEQNLNHDAMYWYRQDPGQGLRLIYYSQIVNDFQKGDIAEGYSVSREKKESFPLTVTSAQKNPTAFYLCASRPTGGDGDTEAFFGQGTRLTVV.

This clone was seen a single time. This chain uses TRBV13 with TRBJ2-1; D possibly corresponds to TRBD2 (6 bases). V dropped 5 bases and J dropped 6 bases, with 20 bases sitting between them. The CDR3 extends over 16 amino acids. CDR1 is PRHDT, CDR2 FYEKMQ, per germline (reference sequence). CDR3 region: CASSLWLASEVNEQFF. Here the CDR3 DNA reads TGTGCCAGCAGCCTCTGGCTAGCGTCGGAAGTCAATGAGCAGTTCTTC.

J is TRBJ1-6 and V is TRBV2; TRBD1 might be the D (6 bases). Germline CDR1 SNHLY, CDR2 FYNNEI. The CDR3 totals 15 residues. Trimming cost V 7 bases and J 2 bases, with 12 bases left between them. The CDR3 is CASKGGGTYNSPLHF. The DNA of the CDR3 is TGTGCCAGCAAAGGGGGGGGAACCTATAATTCACCCCTCCACTTT.

The chain combines TRBV30 with TRBJ2-7; TRBD1 agrees at 8 bases. The CDR3 is 11 residues long. CDR1 is GTSNPN, CDR2 SVGIG, per germline (reference sequence). J was trimmed by 3 bases and V by 8 bases; bases with no gene match: 3. For the CDR3, the DNA is TGTGCCGTCGGACAGGGCTACGAGCAGTACTTC. Its translation is CAVGQGYEQYF.

V gene TRBV30 combines with J gene TRBJ1-3; 8 bases map to TRBD1. There are 14 residues in the CDR3. Trimming took 1 base from V and 3 from J; bases not matched to a gene: 2. Germline V lookup: CDR1 GTSNPN, CDR2 SVGIG (reference sequence). The CDR3 nucleotides read TGTGCCTGGAGTGACGGGACAGGTGGAAACACCATATATTTT. This sequence encodes CAWSDGTGGNTIYF.

The chain combines TRBV10-3 with TRBJ1-5; TRBD1 is a possible D gene (5 bases). The CDR3 has 14 residues. Between the trimmed V and J ends, which lost 6 bases and 3 bases, there was a span of 12 bases. Per the germline V gene, CDR1 is ENHRY and CDR2 is SYGVKD. CDR3 region: CAISEQTDNQPQHF. The DNA for the CDR3 is TGTGCCATCAGCGAACAGACAGACAATCAGCCCCAGCATTTT.

The CDR3 nucleotides read TGTGCCATCAGGCCTGGGACTAGCGGGGGCACAGATACGCAGTATTTT. This sequence encodes CAIRPGTSGGTDTQYF. The rearrangement links TRBV10-3 to TRBJ2-3, with 13 nucleotides matching TRBD2. CDR3 length: 16 amino acids. The germline gives CDR1 ENHRY, CDR2 SYGVKD. The V and J ends lost 6 bases and 1 base, in that order; junction bases with no gene match: 4.

The genes are TRBV5-1 and TRBJ2-2, with TRBD1 matching 8 bases. This CDR3 is built from 15 residues. Per the germline V gene, CDR1 is SGHRS and CDR2 is YFSETQ. V gave up 4 bases and J gave up 11 bases; unmatched junction bases: 13. The CDR3 DNA reads TGCGCCAGCAGCGGGACAGGCTTTCCCGCAGATGAGCTGTTTTTT. Translating it yields CASSGTGFPADELFF.

This chain connects TRBV7-7 to TRBJ2-2; D may be TRBD1 (5 bases). Trimming took 5 bases from V and 7 from J, leaving 14 bases between them. CDR3 length: 14 amino acids. CDR1 and CDR2 (germline): SSHAT, FNYEAQ (reference sequence). CDR3 sequence: CASSQDIQYGELFF. The CDR3 nucleotides read TGTGCCAGCAGCCAGGACATACAATACGGGGAGCTGTTTTTT.

This clone has more than one count but fewer than ten. This rearrangement joins TRBV5-1 to TRBJ1-1; D not certain. The CDR3 totals 13 residues. Germline V lookup: CDR1 SGHRS, CDR2 YFSETQ. Trimming removed 4 bases at V and 5 bases at J, with 12 bases between. CDR3 bases: TGCGCCAGCAGCACAGCAACCAGAACTGAAGCTTTCTTT. Amino acid sequence: CASSTATRTEAFF.

The chain is built from TRBV5-1 and TRBJ2-5; D is possibly TRBD1 (7 bases). The V end lost 4 bases, the J end lost 3 bases, and 16 bases lay between the germline ends. Per the germline V gene, CDR1 is SGHRS and CDR2 is YFSETQ. This CDR3 region has 15 residues. The CDR3 protein is CASSVTGRMEETQYF. The CDR3 DNA reads TGCGCCAGCAGCGTGACAGGGAGGATGGAAGAGACCCAGTACTTC.

This chain uses TRBV10-3 with TRBJ2-1, with 7 bases fitting TRBD2. CDR1 and CDR2 from the germline V gene are ENHRY and SYGVKD. There are 14 residues in the CDR3. V shed 10 bases, J shed 7 bases, and the junction held 13 bases outside the gene matches. The CDR3 DNA reads as TGTGCCACCCGCCAACTGGCGGGGGAGAATGAGCAGTTCTTC. This translates into CATRQLAGENEQFF.

This chain uses TRBV18 with TRBJ1-1; D is perhaps TRBD1 (6 bases). Trimming pared 3 bases from V and 0 bases from J, leaving 29 bases between. Per the germline V gene, CDR1 is KGHSH and CDR2 is LQKENI. This CDR3 comprises 21 residues. In DNA form, the CDR3 reads TGTGCCAGCTCACCTTTTTCCCCTTGGACAGCGCACGAAGCTATGAACACTGAAGCTTTCTTT. It specifies CASSPFSPWTAHEAMNTEAFF.

This chain connects TRBV5-1 to TRBJ2-7; the match to TRBD1 covers 8 bases. CDR1 and CDR2 from the germline V gene are SGHRS and YFSETQ. The CDR3 covers 14 residues. Trimming cost V 2 bases and J 1 base; bases outside gene matches: 2. This CDR3 reads CASSLWDRSYEQYF. In DNA, the CDR3 is TGCGCCAGCAGCTTATGGGACAGGTCCTACGAGCAGTACTTC.

The rearrangement uses TRBV19 and TRBJ2-1; D remains unclear. The CDR3 runs to 14 residues. The germline V and J ends were trimmed by 3 bases and 7 bases, with 13 bases remaining between them. The germline V gene encodes CDR1 LNHDA and CDR2 SQIVND (reference sequence). The CDR3 sequence: CASSILNLENEQFF. In DNA, the CDR3 is TGTGCCAGTAGTATTCTCAATCTTGAGAATGAGCAGTTCTTC. Together with reference TRBV19 and TRBJ2-1, the CDR3 gives the full variable domain: DGGITQSPKYLFRKEGQNVTLSCEQNLNHDAMYWYRQDPGQGLRLIYYSQIVNDFQKGDIAEGYSVSREKKESFPLTVTSAQKNPTAFYLCASSILNLENEQFFGPGTRLTVL.